This T cell receptor beta chain was captured in a study of blood T cells in healthy people across ages. The study recruited healthy Caucasian donors from Russia who were aged about 6 to 95. CDR3 length: 16 amino acids. The V and J ends lost 4 bases and 2 bases, in that order; junction bases with no gene match: 8. CDR1 and CDR2 (germline): SGHDT, YYEEEE. Notes on the study in general: When set beside aged donors, long-lived donors presented more naive CD4+ cells and higher diversity.

The use of a sample-barcoded 5' primer and a J-beta primer mix characterized a second PCR of roughly 7 to 11 cycles. MiXCR, run by TCRdb on the 5' RACE reads, gives a single entry per CDR3 protein. Here the sample spans about 1.5 million distinct CDR3 sequences, roughly 43% being singletons. The sample holds a few counts of this clonotype. Its antigen is unknown. The chain uses TRBV5-6 and TRBJ2-1; 8 positions match TRBD2. The sequence derives from a woman between 18 and 30 years old in good health. Source material: blood. CDR3 in amino acids: CASSLSGGQTYNEQFF. The DNA for the CDR3 is TGTGCCAGCAGCCTTTCGGGGGGGCAAACCTACAATGAGCAGTTCTTC. The full variable domain, rest sourced from reference TRBV5-6 and TRBJ2-1, is DAGVTQSPTHLIKTRGQQVTLRCSPKSGHDTVSWYQQALGQGPQFIFQYYEEEERQRGNFPDRFSGHQFPNYSSELNVNALLLGDSALYLCASSLSGGQTYNEQFFGPGTRLTVL.